The source of this T cell receptor (beta chain) is a study of PD-L1 blockade in urothelial cancer. TCRdb's copy holds only in-frame clones and misses some; the assay was immunoSEQ multiplex PCR. The profile shows tens of thousands of clones, approximately 90% of them singletons. CDR1 SGHAT and CDR2 FQNNGV come from the germline V gene. The V and J ends lost 1 base and 2 bases respectively, with 12 bases between them. This CDR3 region has 15 residues. Details on this clone: Its antigen is not identified.

As to time point: pretreatment peripheral blood. Overall study findings and caveats: In blood at 3 weeks, tumor-associated clones expanded more among patients with durable benefit.

The receptor was isolated from an older woman with urothelial cancer. The source was PBMCs, collected around atezolizumab (anti-PD-L1) treatment. V gene TRBV11-2 combines with J gene TRBJ2-7; D perhaps matches TRBD1 (5 bases). The CDR3: CASSLAVQGPYEQYF. The CDR3 bases are TGTGCCAGCAGCTTAGCCGTCCAGGGCCCCTACGAGCAGTACTTC. The whole variable domain, remainder taken from reference TRBV11-2 and TRBJ2-7, is EAGVAQSPRYKIIEKRQSVAFWCNPISGHATLYWYQQILGQGPKLLIQFQNNGVVDDSQLPKDRFSAERLKGVDSTLKIQPAKLEDSAVYLCASSLAVQGPYEQYFGPGTRLTVT.